This T cell receptor (beta chain) was captured by sequencing in a study of Graves' ophthalmopathy and Graves' hyperthyroidism. Study context: Where ophthalmopathy was absent within 18 months of follow-up, hyperthyroidism was stable. Findings of the study overall: Progression of ophthalmopathy was predicted by the model with roughly 70% sensitivity and about 72% specificity.

Investigators amplified TCR beta CDR3 regions from RNA transcripts. HTBI primers were used in a first-round RT-PCR, which preceded a second-round multiplex PCR. TCRdb independently ran MiXCR on the multiplex PCR reads; one entry per CDR3 protein. The table lists around 1.1 million distinct CDR3 sequences, approximately 35% of them singletons. With respect to this clonotype: Antigen specificity is unknown. An end of the junction does not agree with germline; a read error may underlie this.

The TCR comes from an adult man with Graves' hyperthyroidism. The sample comprised peripheral blood or thyroid tissue (not recorded which).

The CDR3 DNA sequence: TGTGCCACGAGCAGCGCCGGGACAGGGGCTCTGGCTGAAGCTTTCTTT. It translates to CATSSAGTGALAEAFF. This chain links TRBV15 with TRBJ1-1; 10 bases are shared with TRBD1. The CDR3 contains 16 residues. CDR1 LNHNV and CDR2 YYDKDF come from the germline V gene (reference sequence).